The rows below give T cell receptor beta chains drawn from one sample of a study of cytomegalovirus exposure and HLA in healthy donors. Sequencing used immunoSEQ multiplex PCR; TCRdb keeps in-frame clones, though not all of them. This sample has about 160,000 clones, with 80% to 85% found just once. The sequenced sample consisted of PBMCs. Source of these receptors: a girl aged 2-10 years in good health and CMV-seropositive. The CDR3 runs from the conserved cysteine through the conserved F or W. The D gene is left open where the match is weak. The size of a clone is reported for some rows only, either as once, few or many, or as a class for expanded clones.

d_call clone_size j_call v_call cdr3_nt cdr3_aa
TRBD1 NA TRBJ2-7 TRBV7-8 TGTGCCAGCAGCCGTTTAGGGGGCGCGGAAGAGCAGTACTTC CASSRLGGAEEQYF
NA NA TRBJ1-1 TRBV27 TGTGCCAGCAGACCGATTAATTATGACAGGAACACTGAAGCTTTCTTT CASRPINYDRNTEAFF
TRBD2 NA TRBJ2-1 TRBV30 TGTGCCTGGAGTGGGCTAGCGGGGGGGTACAATGAGCAGTTCTTC CAWSGLAGGYNEQFF
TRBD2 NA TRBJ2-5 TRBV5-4 TGTGCCAGCAGCTTGGCCGCGGGAGTCCAAGAGACCCAGTACTTC CASSLAAGVQETQYF
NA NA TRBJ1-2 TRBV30 TGTGCCTGGAGTGTCTATCGGGGTGGCTACACCTTC CAWSVYRGGYTF
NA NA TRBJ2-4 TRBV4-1 TGCGCCAGCAGCCAACAGGGGAGGGGAGGCATTCAGTACTTC CASSQQGRGGIQYF
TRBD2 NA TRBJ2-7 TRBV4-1 TGCGCCAGCAGCCAGGTCGGGACTAGCGGGTACGAGCAGTACTTC CASSQVGTSGYEQYF
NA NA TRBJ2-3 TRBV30 TGTGCCTGGGTTAGCGATGATACGCAGTATTTT CAWVSDDTQYF
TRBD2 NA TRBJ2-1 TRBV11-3 TGTGCCAGCAGCTTTCACCCGAGCGGGAGACCCTACAATGAGCAGTTCTTC CASSFHPSGRPYNEQFF
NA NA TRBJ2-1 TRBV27 TGTGCCAGCAGTTTTTCTAATGAGCAGTTCTTC CASSFSNEQFF
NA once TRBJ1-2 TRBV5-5 TGTGCCAGCAGCTTGGAGGCAGTACCTGGGGCCTACACCTTC CASSLEAVPGAYTF
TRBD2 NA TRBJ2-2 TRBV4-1 TGCGCCAGCAGCCAAGTTTCGGGACTAGCGGGACCGAACACCGGGGAGCTGTTTTTT CASSQVSGLAGPNTGELFF
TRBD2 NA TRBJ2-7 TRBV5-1 TGCGCCAGCAGCCCTCTAGCGGGAGGGCCCGGGTACGAGCAGTACTTC CASSPLAGGPGYEQYF
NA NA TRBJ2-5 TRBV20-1 TGCAGTGCTACCCAGGCGGAGACCCAGTACTTC CSATQAETQYF
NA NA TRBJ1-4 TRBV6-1 TGTGCCAGCAGGGGGGGAGGACACTTTAATGAAAAACTGTTTTTT CASRGGGHFNEKLFF
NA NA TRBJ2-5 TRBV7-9 TGTGCCAGCAGCTTAGACGCCGTCTACCAGTACTTC CASSLDAVYQYF
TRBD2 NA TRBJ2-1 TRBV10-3 TGTGCCATCACGGCGGGAGGGAGCAATGAGCAGTTCTTC CAITAGGSNEQFF
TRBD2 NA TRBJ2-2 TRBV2 TGTGCCAGCAGTGCGACTAGCGGGAGGCCCCGAATCAACACCGGGGAGCTGTTTTTT CASSATSGRPRINTGELFF
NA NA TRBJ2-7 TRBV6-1 TGTGCCAGCAGTGAAGCCCACTACGAGCAGTACTTC CASSEAHYEQYF
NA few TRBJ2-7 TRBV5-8 TGTGCCAGCAGCTTTTGGCAGGGGGGCACCCCCCGCGAGCAGTACTTC CASSFWQGGTPREQYF
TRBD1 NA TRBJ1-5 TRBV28 TGTGCCAGCACCCTCGGGACAGCGGCTTATAGCAATCAGCCCCAGCATTTT CASTLGTAAYSNQPQHF
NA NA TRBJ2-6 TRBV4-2 TGTGCCAGCAGCCAAGAGGGAGGCTCTGGGGCCAACGTCCTGACTTTC CASSQEGGSGANVLTF
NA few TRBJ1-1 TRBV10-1 TGCGCCACCTCCACTGAAGCTTTCTTT CATSTEAFF
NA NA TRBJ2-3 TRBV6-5 TGTGCCAGCAGTTACGTGGGCATTCGTGGTACGCAGTATTTT CASSYVGIRGTQYF
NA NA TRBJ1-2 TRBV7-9 TGTGCCAGCAGCCCCTACAGGGATGGCTACACCTTC CASSPYRDGYTF
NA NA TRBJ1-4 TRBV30 TGTGCCTGGAGAGGCGGAGTGGGTGAAAAACTGTTTTTT CAWRGGVGEKLFF
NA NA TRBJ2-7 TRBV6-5 TGTGCCAGCCAACAGGGAAACGCCTACGAGCAGTACTTC CASQQGNAYEQYF
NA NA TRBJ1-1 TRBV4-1 TGCGCCAGCAGCCAAGATGGATCGGGAAAAATGAACACTGAAGCTTTCTTT CASSQDGSGKMNTEAFF
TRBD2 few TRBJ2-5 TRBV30 TGTGCCTGGGCAGGACTAGCGGGAGGAGAGACCCAGTACTTC CAWAGLAGGETQYF
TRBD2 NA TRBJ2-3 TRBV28 TGTGCCAGCAGACCTATGTGGGGGAGGGCCACAGATACGCAGTATTTT CASRPMWGRATDTQYF
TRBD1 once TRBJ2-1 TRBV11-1 TGTGCCAGCAGCTTGGGGGACAGCTCCTACAATGAGCAGTTCTTC CASSLGDSSYNEQFF
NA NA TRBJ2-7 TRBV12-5 TGTGCTAGTGGTCGGTCTTATTACGAGCAGTACTTC CASGRSYYEQYF
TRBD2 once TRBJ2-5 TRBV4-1 TGCGCCAGCAGCCAAGAGGTGGGAGGGTTGGGAGAGACCCAGTACTTC CASSQEVGGLGETQYF
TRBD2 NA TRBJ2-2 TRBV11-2 TGTGCCAGCAGCTTAGACGGGACTAGTGAGGGGGAGCTGTTTTTT CASSLDGTSEGELFF
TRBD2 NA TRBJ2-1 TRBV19 TGTGCCAGTAGTATAGATCTTAGCGGGACGAGCAATGAGCAGTTCTTC CASSIDLSGTSNEQFF